This is a list of T cell receptor beta chains from one sample in a study of OX40 agonist ivuxolimab in advanced cancers. Method: immunoSEQ multiplex PCR; TCRdb's copy keeps in-frame clones and lacks some. The repertoire consists of some 85,000 clones, with over 75% occurring once and the leading ten covering around 0.29%. Sequencing used CD4+ or CD8+ T cells sorted from blood, obtained in a trial of the OX40 agonist ivuxolimab. The receptors originated from an adult with an advanced solid tumor such as melanoma, head and neck, liver or kidney cancer. Both conserved end residues are part of each CDR3. A D gene is named only where the DNA matches it firmly. Size is omitted from some rows. Given values are once, few, many or a class for expanded clones.

d_call,v_call,clone_size,j_call,cdr3_nt,cdr3_aa
TRBD1,TRBV2,.,TRBJ2-2,TGTGCCAGCACTCCCCAGGGGGTGGGAACCGGGGAGCTGTTTTTT,CASTPQGVGTGELFF
.,TRBV4-3,.,TRBJ2-7,TGCGCCAGCAGCCAAGAAGGTCAGGGCAGCTACGAGCAGTACTTC,CASSQEGQGSYEQYF
.,TRBV6-5,.,TRBJ2-7,TGTGCCAGCAGTTTTAGTGGTTCCTACGAGCAGTACTTC,CASSFSGSYEQYF
.,TRBV10-2,.,TRBJ1-5,TGCGCCAGCAGTGATAAGAGGAGCAATCAGCCCCAGCATTTT,CASSDKRSNQPQHF
.,TRBV30,.,TRBJ2-7,TGTGCCTGGGCTTCTACCGGGGTCTACGAGCAGTACTTC,CAWASTGVYEQYF
TRBD1,TRBV6-6,.,TRBJ1-5,TGTGCCAGCATCAACTTCGGGACAGGGGCTCAGCCCCAGCATTTT,CASINFGTGAQPQHF
.,TRBV5-6,.,TRBJ2-7,TGTGCCAGCACCTTTGGGGTGGGGAACGGCGAGCAGTACTTC,CASTFGVGNGEQYF
.,TRBV6-1,few,TRBJ2-7,TGTGCCAGCATCCGGCCCGGATCGTACGAGCAGTACTTC,CASIRPGSYEQYF
TRBD1,TRBV15,few,TRBJ2-3,TGTGCCACCAGCAGAGGACAGGGGGTTACAGATACGCAGTATTTT,CATSRGQGVTDTQYF
.,TRBV30,.,TRBJ2-1,TGTGCCTGGAGTGGAGCGGATTCCTACAATGAGCAGTTCTTC,CAWSGADSYNEQFF
TRBD1,TRBV2,.,TRBJ2-2,TGTGCCACCCAGGACAGGAGCAACACCGGGGAGCTGTTTTTT,CATQDRSNTGELFF
.,TRBV5-1,.,TRBJ2-4,TGCGCCAGCAGCTTGGAGGGTTATGGGTCCAAAAACATTCAGTACTTC,CASSLEGYGSKNIQYF
TRBD2,TRBV6-4,.,TRBJ2-3,TGTGCCACTACGGGACTAGCCGTGGTCACAGATACGCAGTATTTT,CATTGLAVVTDTQYF
.,TRBV10-2,.,TRBJ1-6,TGCGCCAGCAGCAAAACCACAGGGAGCTCCTATAATTCACCCCTCCACTTT,CASSKTTGSSYNSPLHF
TRBD2,TRBV5-1,.,TRBJ2-1,TGCGCCAGCAGCTTAGCGGGGGCCTCCAATGAGCAGTTCTTC,CASSLAGASNEQFF
.,TRBV2,few,TRBJ1-5,TGTGCCAGCAGTCAGGACAGTTCCTTAAATCAGCCCCAGCATTTT,CASSQDSSLNQPQHF
TRBD2,TRBV4-1,.,TRBJ2-5,TGCGCCAGCAGCCACCCTACTAGCGGGGCTACGGAGACCCAGTACTTC,CASSHPTSGATETQYF
TRBD2,TRBV2,.,TRBJ2-7,TGTGCCAGCAGTGACCCTTCGGGGGGCTCCTACGAGCAGTACTTC,CASSDPSGGSYEQYF
TRBD1,TRBV4-2,.,TRBJ2-7,TGTGCCAGCAGCCAACCCTCCGGGACAGCTTCTTACGAGCAGTACTTC,CASSQPSGTASYEQYF
.,TRBV14,.,TRBJ2-2,TGTGCCAGCAGCCAAGTAAGGGGCGGGGAGCTGTTTTTT,CASSQVRGGELFF
.,TRBV5-1,.,TRBJ1-1,TGCGCCAGCAGCTTGATCGGAGAGATGAACACTGAAGCTTTCTTT,CASSLIGEMNTEAFF